This TCR beta chain was found in a study of blood T cells in healthy people across ages. The CDR3 extends over 16 amino acids. Looked up from germline, CDR1 is LGHDT and CDR2 is YNNKEL (reference sequence). V was shortened by 4 bases and J by 2 bases, with 15 bases between the two germline ends. Then a second PCR, running about 6 to 11 cycles, was carried out with a sample-barcoded 5' primer and a J-beta primer mix. TCRdb passed the 5' RACE reads through MiXCR, listing each CDR3 protein once. The data show some 1.5 million distinct CDR3 sequences, with roughly 43% seen just once and roughly 3.7% held by the top ten.

Material for sequencing was blood. V usage is TRBV3-1 and J usage is TRBJ2-1; D might be TRBD1 (5 bases). The clonotype was recovered from a woman younger than 30 in good health. Here the CDR3 reads CASSPTTANPYNEQFF. Here the CDR3 DNA reads TGTGCCAGCAGCCCTACGACAGCCAACCCCTACAATGAGCAGTTCTTC.